Listed below are T cell receptor beta chains from one sample, sequenced in a study of CD8+CD57+ T cells in acquired aplastic anemia. TCRdb independently ran MiXCR on the reads; one entry per CDR3 protein. The sample shows 150,000 to 200,000 distinct CDR3 sequences, over 40% of them seen only once. The sequencing input was sorted CD4+, CD8+, or CD8+CD57+ T cells (not recorded which) from PBMCs. These receptors all come from a human donor with aplastic anemia. CDR3s include the opening cysteine and the closing phenylalanine or tryptophan. Fields, in order: D gene, J gene, CDR3 length, V gene, clone size, CDR3 protein, CDR3 DNA. D genes are given only for firm matches. The listing skips clone size in some rows; elsewhere it reads once, few, many or a size class.

NA,TRBJ2-4,14,TRBV24-1,NA,CATSESRNRDIQYF,TGTGCCACCAGTGAGAGCCGGAACCGGGACATTCAGTACTTC
TRBD1,TRBJ2-1,15,TRBV9,NA,CASSVEGATYNEQFF,TGTGCCAGCAGCGTAGAGGGGGCCACCTACAATGAGCAGTTCTTC
TRBD1,TRBJ1-4,14,TRBV7-2,many,CASSPRTGWEKLFF,TGTGCCAGCAGCCCTAGGACAGGGTGGGAAAAACTGTTTTTT
TRBD1,TRBJ1-2,15,TRBV19,NA,CAILNTGTGVHGYTF,TGTGCCATCCTAAACACCGGGACAGGGGTCCATGGCTACACCTTC
NA,TRBJ1-5,15,TRBV2,few,CASSEAGYSNQPQHF,TGTGCCAGCAGTGAAGCAGGGTATAGCAATCAGCCCCAGCATTTT
NA,TRBJ1-3,15,TRBV6-1,few,CASSPLRTSGNTIYF,TGTGCCAGCAGCCCCCTCAGAACCTCTGGAAACACCATATATTTT
NA,TRBJ1-4,15,TRBV7-2,many,CASSLMTGSNEKLFF,TGTGCCAGCAGCTTGATGACAGGATCTAATGAAAAACTGTTTTTT
NA,TRBJ2-5,15,TRBV15,NA,CATSRKAGTQETQCF,TGTGCCACCAGCCGAAAAGCCGGGACCCAAGAGACCCAGTGCTTC
NA,TRBJ1-2,11,TRBV12-3/TRBV12-4,few,CVSSKTGGYTF,TGTGTCAGCAGTAAAACGGGCGGCTACACCTTC
TRBD2,TRBJ2-5,15,TRBV20-1,NA,CSAAKGSGGAETQYF,TGCAGTGCCGCGAAGGGAAGCGGGGGGGCTGAGACCCAGTACTTC
TRBD1,TRBJ2-7,14,TRBV10-3,NA,CAISRQGLTYEQYF,TGTGCCATCAGTAGACAGGGTTTAACCTACGAGCAGTACTTC
NA,TRBJ1-1,11,TRBV30,few,CAWSSLSEAFF,TGTGCCTGGAGTTCTCTATCTGAAGCTTTCTTT
NA,TRBJ1-2,13,TRBV7-8,NA,CASSTDALGGYTF,TGTGCCAGCAGCACAGACGCCCTAGGGGGCTACACCTTC
TRBD1,TRBJ2-7,15,TRBV5-1,NA,CASSQGQGANYEQYF,TGCGCCAGCAGCCAAGGACAGGGGGCTAATTACGAGCAGTACTTC
NA,TRBJ2-5,14,TRBV5-6,many,CASSLGQTQETQYF,TGTGCCAGCAGCTTGGGACAAACACAAGAGACCCAGTACTTC
NA,TRBJ2-1,13,TRBV5-1,NA,CASSFLGDNEQFF,TGCGCCAGCAGCTTTTTGGGGGACAATGAGCAGTTCTTC
TRBD2,TRBJ2-1,20,TRBV25-1,NA,CASSEPITTSGGARGNEQFF,TGTGCCAGCAGTGAACCCATCACTACTAGCGGGGGGGCCCGTGGCAATGAGCAGTTCTTC
NA,TRBJ2-3,15,TRBV27,few,CASSLSTGVTDTQYF,TGTGCCAGCAGTTTATCGACAGGAGTCACAGATACGCAGTATTTT
NA,TRBJ2-1,14,TRBV15,NA,CATSRVYEYNEQFF,TGTGCCACCAGCAGAGTTTACGAGTACAATGAGCAGTTCTTC
TRBD2,TRBJ2-5,15,TRBV4-1,NA,CASSLGLAVAETQYF,TGCGCCAGCAGCTTGGGACTAGCGGTAGCAGAGACCCAGTACTTC
NA,TRBJ1-2,12,TRBV12-3/TRBV12-4,NA,CASSNRGYGYTF,TGTGCCAGCAGTAACCGTGGTTATGGCTACACCTTC
TRBD1,TRBJ1-6,15,TRBV25-1,many,CASSKRDRENSPLHF,TGTGCCAGCAGTAAGCGGGACAGGGAAAATTCACCCCTCCACTTT
NA,TRBJ1-1,12,TRBV7-6,few,CASSLVGGDAFF,TGTGCCAGCAGCTTAGTGGGGGGGGACGCTTTCTTT
NA,TRBJ2-1,16,TRBV20-1,few,CSASRLGSGGFNEQFF,TGCAGTGCTAGCCGACTGGGGAGTGGAGGTTTTAATGAGCAGTTCTTC
TRBD1,TRBJ2-6,16,TRBV19,many,CASSDRGRSGANVLTF,TGTGCCAGTTCGGACAGGGGACGGTCTGGGGCCAACGTCCTGACTTTC
TRBD1,TRBJ1-1,12,TRBV6-2/TRBV6-3,NA,CACNPDRGEAFF,TGTGCCTGCAACCCAGACAGGGGCGAAGCTTTCTTT
NA,TRBJ2-3,15,TRBV24-1,few,CATSDFTGSGYTQYF,TGTGCCACCAGTGATTTTACCGGGAGCGGGTATACGCAGTATTTT
NA,TRBJ1-5,12,TRBV20-1,many,CSARAGNQPQHF,TGCAGTGCTAGAGCCGGTAATCAGCCCCAGCATTTT
TRBD1,TRBJ1-1,14,TRBV7-2,NA,CASSLATGTGGPFF,TGTGCCAGCAGCTTAGCTACCGGGACAGGGGGTCCTTTCTTT
NA,TRBJ1-2,13,TRBV25-1,NA,CASSHPDWYGYTF,TGTGCCAGCAGTCACCCCGACTGGTATGGCTACACCTTC
NA,TRBJ1-4,17,TRBV4-2,NA,CASSQDRGGQTNEKLFF,TGTGCCAGCAGCCAAGATAGGGGGGGGCAGACTAATGAAAAACTGTTTTTT
NA,TRBJ2-7,14,TRBV7-9,few,CASSPPGQVYEQYF,TGTGCCAGCAGCCCCCCGGGACAAGTCTACGAGCAGTACTTC